This T cell receptor beta chain was identified during a study of blood T cell repertoires in COVID-19. Measured with immunoSEQ multiplex PCR; TCRdb has only the in-frame clones, and not every one. Altogether around 150,000 clones are present, about 82% being singletons, with the ten largest covering 6.2%. CDR3 length: 15 residues. Losses at the gene ends were 4 bases for V and 1 base for J; bases not matched to a gene: 3. The germline gives CDR1 ENHRY, CDR2 SYGVKD. The participants were between about 18 and 95 years old and came from under 25 US areas. Clinical histories supplied by participants themselves formed the basis of cohort assignment. Cohort 3 donors were reported recovered after two negative PCRs, clearance, or symptom resolution. This clone appeared a single time.

The source of this sequence is a woman aged 40 to 50 who had recovered from COVID-19. V gene TRBV10-3 combines with J gene TRBJ2-7, with 11 bases lining up with TRBD2. The sample taken for sequencing was PBMCs or T cells enriched from blood (not recorded which). For the CDR3, the DNA is TGTGCCATCAGTGCCAGGACTAGCGGGTCCTACGAGCAGTACTTC. Protein product: CAISARTSGSYEQYF.